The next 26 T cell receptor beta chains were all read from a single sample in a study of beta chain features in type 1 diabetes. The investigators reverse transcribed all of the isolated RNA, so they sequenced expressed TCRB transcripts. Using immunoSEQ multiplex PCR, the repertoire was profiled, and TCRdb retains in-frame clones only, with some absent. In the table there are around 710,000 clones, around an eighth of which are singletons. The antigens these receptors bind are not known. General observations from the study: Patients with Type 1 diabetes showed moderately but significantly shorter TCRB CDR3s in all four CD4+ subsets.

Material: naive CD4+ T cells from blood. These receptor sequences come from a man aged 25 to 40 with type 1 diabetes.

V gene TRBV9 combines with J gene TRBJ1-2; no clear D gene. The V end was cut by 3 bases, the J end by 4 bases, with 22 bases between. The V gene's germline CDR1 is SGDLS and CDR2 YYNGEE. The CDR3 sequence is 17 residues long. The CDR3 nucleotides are TGTGCCAGCAGCGCCTCCCCTCGCCAGGATTGGGGCTATGGCTACACCTTC. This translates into CASSASPRQDWGYGYTF.

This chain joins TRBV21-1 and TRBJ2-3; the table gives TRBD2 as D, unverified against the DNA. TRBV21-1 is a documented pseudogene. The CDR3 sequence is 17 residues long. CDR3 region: CASSKALWRGGGDTQYF. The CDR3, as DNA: TGTGCCAGCAGCAAAGCGCTTTGGCGGGGGGGCGGAGATACGCAGTATTTT.

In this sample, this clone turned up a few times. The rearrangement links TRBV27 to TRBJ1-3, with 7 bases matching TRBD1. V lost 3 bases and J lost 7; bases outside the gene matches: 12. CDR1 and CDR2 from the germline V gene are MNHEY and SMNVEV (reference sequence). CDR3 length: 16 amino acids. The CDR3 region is CASSFPRDSSSNTIYF. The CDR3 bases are TGTGCCAGCAGTTTCCCCCGGGACAGCTCATCCAACACCATATATTTT.

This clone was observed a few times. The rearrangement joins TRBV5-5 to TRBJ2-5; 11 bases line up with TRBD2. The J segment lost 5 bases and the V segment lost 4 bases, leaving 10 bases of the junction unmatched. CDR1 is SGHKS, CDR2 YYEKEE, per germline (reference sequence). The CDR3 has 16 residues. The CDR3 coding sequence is TGTGCCAGCAGCCTTACTAGCGGGGGACTGGACGAGACCCAGTACTTC. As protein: CASSLTSGGLDETQYF. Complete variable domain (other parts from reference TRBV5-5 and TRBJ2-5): DAGVTQSPTHLIKTRGQQVTLRCSPISGHKSVSWYQQVLGQGPQFIFQYYEKEERGRGNFPDRFSARQFPNYSSELNVNALLLGDSALYLCASSLTSGGLDETQYFGPGTRLLVL.

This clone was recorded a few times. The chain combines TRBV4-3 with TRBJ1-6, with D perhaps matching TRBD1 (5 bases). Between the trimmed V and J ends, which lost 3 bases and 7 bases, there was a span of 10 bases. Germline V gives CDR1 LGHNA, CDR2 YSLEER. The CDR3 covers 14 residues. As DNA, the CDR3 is TGCGCCAGCAGCCAGGACACCAGGAATTCACCCCTCCACTTT. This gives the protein CASSQDTRNSPLHF.

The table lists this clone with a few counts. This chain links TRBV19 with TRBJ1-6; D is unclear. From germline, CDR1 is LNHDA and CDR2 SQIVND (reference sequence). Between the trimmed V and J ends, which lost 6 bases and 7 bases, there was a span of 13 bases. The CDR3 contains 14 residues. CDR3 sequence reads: CASSPLGENSPLHF. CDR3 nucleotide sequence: TGTGCCAGTAGCCCGCTTGGAGAAAATTCACCCCTCCACTTT.

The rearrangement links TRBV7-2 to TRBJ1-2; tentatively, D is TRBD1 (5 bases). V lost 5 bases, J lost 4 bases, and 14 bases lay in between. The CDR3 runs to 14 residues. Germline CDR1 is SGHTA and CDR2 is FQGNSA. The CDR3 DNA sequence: TGTGCCAGCAGCGAAAGACAGACTCTCTATGGCTACACCTTC. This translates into CASSERQTLYGYTF.

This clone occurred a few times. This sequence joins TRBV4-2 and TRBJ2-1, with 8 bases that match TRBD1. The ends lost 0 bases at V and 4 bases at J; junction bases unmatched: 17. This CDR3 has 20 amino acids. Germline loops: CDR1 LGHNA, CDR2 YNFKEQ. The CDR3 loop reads CASSQDPPGGLLNPYNEQFF. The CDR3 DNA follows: TGTGCCAGCAGCCAAGACCCGCCAGGGGGCCTACTCAATCCTTACAATGAGCAGTTCTTC.

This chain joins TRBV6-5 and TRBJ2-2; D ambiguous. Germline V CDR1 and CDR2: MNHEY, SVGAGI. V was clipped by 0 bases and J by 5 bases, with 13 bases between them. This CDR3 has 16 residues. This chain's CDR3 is CASSYSLLLPTGELFF. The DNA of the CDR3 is TGTGCCAGCAGTTACTCTCTGTTGCTTCCAACCGGGGAGCTGTTTTTT.

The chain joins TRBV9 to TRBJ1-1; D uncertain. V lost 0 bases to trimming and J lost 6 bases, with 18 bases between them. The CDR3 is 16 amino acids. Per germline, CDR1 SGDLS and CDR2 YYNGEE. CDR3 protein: CASSVGRTSLESEAFF. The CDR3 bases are TGTGCCAGCAGCGTAGGTAGGACCTCCCTTGAGTCTGAAGCTTTCTTT.

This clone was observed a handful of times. CDR3 sequence: CASSVNGELFF. Written as DNA, the CDR3 is TGTGCCAGCAGTGTGAACGGGGAGCTGTTTTTT. The chain combines TRBV2 with TRBJ2-2, with unresolved D. Trimming took 4 bases from V and 7 from J, leaving 4 bases between them. Germline loops: CDR1 SNHLY, CDR2 FYNNEI. This CDR3 spans 11 amino acids.

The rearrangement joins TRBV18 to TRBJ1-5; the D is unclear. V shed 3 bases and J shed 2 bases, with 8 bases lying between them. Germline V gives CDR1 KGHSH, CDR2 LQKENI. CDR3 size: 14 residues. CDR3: CASSPRTGNQPQHF. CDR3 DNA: TGTGCCAGCTCACCTAGGACGGGCAATCAGCCCCAGCATTTT.

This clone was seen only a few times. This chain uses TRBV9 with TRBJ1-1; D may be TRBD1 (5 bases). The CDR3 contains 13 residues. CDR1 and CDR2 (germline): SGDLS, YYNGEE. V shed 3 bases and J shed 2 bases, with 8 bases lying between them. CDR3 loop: CASSADSNTEAFF. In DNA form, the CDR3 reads TGTGCCAGCAGCGCAGACAGTAACACTGAAGCTTTCTTT. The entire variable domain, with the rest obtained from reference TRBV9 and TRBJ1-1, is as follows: DSGVTQTPKHLITATGQRVTLRCSPRSGDLSVYWYQQSLDQGLQFLIQYYNGEERAKGNILERFSAQQFPDLHSELNLSSLELGDSALYFCASSADSNTEAFFGQGTRLTVV.

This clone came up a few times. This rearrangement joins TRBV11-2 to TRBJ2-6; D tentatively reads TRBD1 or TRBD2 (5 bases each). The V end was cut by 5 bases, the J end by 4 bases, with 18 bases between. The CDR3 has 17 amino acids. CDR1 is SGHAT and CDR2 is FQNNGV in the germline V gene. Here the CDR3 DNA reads TGTGCCAGCAGCCCGGGGTATAGGGGTTCGGGGGCCAACGTCCTGACTTTC. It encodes CASSPGYRGSGANVLTF.

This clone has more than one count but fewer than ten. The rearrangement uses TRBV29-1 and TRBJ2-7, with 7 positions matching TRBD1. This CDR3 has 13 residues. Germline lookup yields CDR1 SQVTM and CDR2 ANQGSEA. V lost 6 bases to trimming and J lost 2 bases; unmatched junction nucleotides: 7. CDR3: CSVTGLVTYEQYF. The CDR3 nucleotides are TGCAGCGTGACAGGGTTAGTGACCTACGAGCAGTACTTC.

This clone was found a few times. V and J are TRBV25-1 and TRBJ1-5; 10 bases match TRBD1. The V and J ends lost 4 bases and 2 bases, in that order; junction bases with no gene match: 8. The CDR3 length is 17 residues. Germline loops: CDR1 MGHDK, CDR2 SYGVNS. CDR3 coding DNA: TGTGCCAGCAGTGCCGGGACAGGGGAGATGGGCAATCAGCCCCAGCATTTT. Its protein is CASSAGTGEMGNQPQHF.

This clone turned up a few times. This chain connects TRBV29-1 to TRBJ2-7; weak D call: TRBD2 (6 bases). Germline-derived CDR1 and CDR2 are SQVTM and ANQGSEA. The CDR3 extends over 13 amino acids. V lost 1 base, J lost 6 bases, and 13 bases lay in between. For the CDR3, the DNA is TGCAGCGTTGAAGGGGGGAGGAGAGGCGAGCAGTACTTC. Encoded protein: CSVEGGRRGEQYF.

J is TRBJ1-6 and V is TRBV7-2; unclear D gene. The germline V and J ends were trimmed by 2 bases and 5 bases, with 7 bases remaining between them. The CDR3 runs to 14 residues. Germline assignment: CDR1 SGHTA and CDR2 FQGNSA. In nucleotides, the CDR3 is TGTGCCAGCAGCTTACTGGCAGATAATTCACCCCTCCACTTT. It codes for CASSLLADNSPLHF.

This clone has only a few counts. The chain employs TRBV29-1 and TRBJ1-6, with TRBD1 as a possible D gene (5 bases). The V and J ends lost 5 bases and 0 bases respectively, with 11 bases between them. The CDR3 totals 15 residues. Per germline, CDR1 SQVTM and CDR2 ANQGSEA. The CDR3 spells CSVLEGTSYNSPLHF. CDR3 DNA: TGCAGCGTTTTAGAGGGGACCTCCTATAATTCACCCCTCCACTTT.

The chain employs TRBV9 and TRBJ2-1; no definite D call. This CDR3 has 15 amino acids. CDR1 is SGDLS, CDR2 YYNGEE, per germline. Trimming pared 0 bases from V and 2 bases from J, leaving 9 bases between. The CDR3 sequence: CASSVGMATYNEQFF. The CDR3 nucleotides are TGTGCCAGCAGCGTAGGGATGGCTACCTACAATGAGCAGTTCTTC.

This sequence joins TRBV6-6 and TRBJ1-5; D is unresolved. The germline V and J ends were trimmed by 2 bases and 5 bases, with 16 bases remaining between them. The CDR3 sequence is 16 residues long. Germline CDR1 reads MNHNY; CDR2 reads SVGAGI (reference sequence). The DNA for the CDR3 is TGTGCCAGCAGTTACGGCTCTCCGGTTTTAGATCAGCCCCAGCATTTT. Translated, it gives CASSYGSPVLDQPQHF.

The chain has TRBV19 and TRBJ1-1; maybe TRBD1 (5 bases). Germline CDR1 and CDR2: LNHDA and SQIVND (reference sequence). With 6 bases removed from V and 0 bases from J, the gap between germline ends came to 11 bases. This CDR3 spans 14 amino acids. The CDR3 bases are TGTGCCAGTAGAAGGGGCAGACTGAACACTGAAGCTTTCTTT. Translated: CASRRGRLNTEAFF.

CDR3: CASSSGTGASGNTIYF. The CDR3 region has the DNA TGTGCCAGCAGCTCCGGGACAGGGGCTTCTGGAAACACCATATATTTT. The chain couples TRBV7-9 to TRBJ1-3; 10 bases line up with TRBD1. V was pared by 4 bases and J by 1 base, with 4 bases of the junction left unmatched. The CDR3 loop spans 16 amino acids. In germline, CDR1 is SEHNR, CDR2 FQNEAQ (reference sequence).

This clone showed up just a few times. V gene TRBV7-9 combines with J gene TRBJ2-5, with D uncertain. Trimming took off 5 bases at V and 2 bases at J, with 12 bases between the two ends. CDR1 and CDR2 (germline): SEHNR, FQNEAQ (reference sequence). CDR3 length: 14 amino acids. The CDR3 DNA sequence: TGTGCCAGCAGCCCTCCCAAGGTACAAGAGACCCAGTACTTC. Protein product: CASSPPKVQETQYF.

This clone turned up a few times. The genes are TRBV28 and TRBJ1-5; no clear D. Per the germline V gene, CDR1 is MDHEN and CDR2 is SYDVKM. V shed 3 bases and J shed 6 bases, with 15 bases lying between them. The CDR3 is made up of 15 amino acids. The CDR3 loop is CASSFNPGFLQPQHF. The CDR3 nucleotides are TGTGCCAGCAGTTTTAATCCGGGCTTCCTTCAGCCCCAGCATTTT. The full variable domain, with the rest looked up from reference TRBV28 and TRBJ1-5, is DVKVTQSSRYLVKRTGEKVFLECVQDMDHENMFWYRQDPGLGLRLIYFSYDVKMKEKGDIPEGYSVSREKKERFSLILESASTNQTSMYLCASSFNPGFLQPQHFGDGTRLSIL.

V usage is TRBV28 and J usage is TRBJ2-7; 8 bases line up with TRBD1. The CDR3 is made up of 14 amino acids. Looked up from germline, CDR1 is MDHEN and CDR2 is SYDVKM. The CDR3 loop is CVTLPGQGAYEQYF. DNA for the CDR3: TGTGTCACCTTACCGGGCCAGGGGGCTTACGAGCAGTACTTC.